These T cell receptor beta chains were read from a single sample in a study. TCRdb fed the RT-PCR reads into MiXCR, producing one record per CDR3 protein. The table includes hundreds of thousands of distinct CDR3 sequences, approximately 15% detected once. Sequencing was performed on memory CD4+ T cells from blood. These TCRs come from a female donor in good health, serving as a healthy control. CDR3s include the opening cysteine and the closing phenylalanine or tryptophan. The order of the fields is J gene, V gene, CDR3 protein.

j_gene: TRBJ2-5; v_gene: TRBV20-1; CDR3aa: CSAPSAGGIQETQYF
j_gene: TRBJ2-3; v_gene: TRBV20-1; CDR3aa: CSASRQGNTDTQYF
j_gene: TRBJ2-3; v_gene: TRBV20-1; CDR3aa: CSATPSGSTDTQYF
j_gene: TRBJ2-1; v_gene: TRBV11-2; CDR3aa: CASSLGILAGFDEQFF
j_gene: TRBJ2-7; v_gene: TRBV10-3; CDR3aa: CAITIGTNPSYEQYF
j_gene: TRBJ2-2; v_gene: TRBV29-1; CDR3aa: CSVAGGQNTGELFF
j_gene: TRBJ2-7; v_gene: TRBV29-1; CDR3aa: CSAHPAGQASSYEQYF
j_gene: TRBJ2-5; v_gene: TRBV6-6; CDR3aa: CASSYEWDPAGETQYF
j_gene: TRBJ2-6; v_gene: TRBV5-6; CDR3aa: CASRQGRGLGANVLTF
j_gene: TRBJ2-3; v_gene: TRBV20-1; CDR3aa: CSASSTDDDTQYF
j_gene: TRBJ2-2; v_gene: TRBV18; CDR3aa: CASSLYSSGLAAHTGELFF
j_gene: TRBJ2-7; v_gene: TRBV7-2; CDR3aa: CASTESGSAYEQYF
j_gene: TRBJ2-7; v_gene: TRBV24-1; CDR3aa: CATSVQEGEQYF
j_gene: TRBJ1-3; v_gene: TRBV5-1; CDR3aa: CASSLSQSTSGNTIYF
j_gene: TRBJ2-5; v_gene: TRBV7-9; CDR3aa: CASSTRGGIQETQYF
j_gene: TRBJ2-7; v_gene: TRBV6-5; CDR3aa: CASSYVGTAWYEQYF
j_gene: TRBJ2-1; v_gene: TRBV11-2; CDR3aa: CASSFGGTDYNEQFF
j_gene: TRBJ2-7; v_gene: TRBV20-1; CDR3aa: CSYRTSGSYEQYF
j_gene: TRBJ2-7; v_gene: TRBV11-1; CDR3aa: CASSLGEGYEQYF
j_gene: TRBJ2-5; v_gene: TRBV20-1; CDR3aa: CSARGDKWGIPTQYF